The sequence of this TCR beta chain was determined in a study of T cells in women clearing cervical HPV infection listed by TCRdb under 2018. Some background on the complete study: The cases were under 30 women with histologically confirmed HPV16-related CIN3 or worse, and 2 of these cases were invasive cancers. Because only a few women had HLA typing data, the possibility that HLA type acted as a confounder could not be ruled out. Cases and controls were matched on age within five years and on year of sample collection. The exploratory proof-of-principle case-control study was nested within the Guanacaste HPV Natural History Study in Costa Rica and compared TCR repertoires across cervical HPV16 outcomes. The controls were 25 or so women whose single incident HPV16 infection cleared within 12 months with no development of precancer or cancer. Blood from cases was collected at the visit at which the lesion was first identified, whereas blood from controls was collected once infection was no longer detected. In the parent cohort, approximately 9,900 women aged 18 or older were enrolled in Guanacaste, Costa Rica, during about 1993 to 1995 and then followed for approximately 7 years. For cases, the median interval between lesion detection and blood sampling was about 140 days, with an interquartile range of roughly 90 to 200 days. Five blinded duplicates per group were added as quality controls, giving around 60 samples: 50 or so participants and some 10 replicates. Cases had a median age of approximately 35 years compared with approximately 41 for controls, and baseline characteristics showed no significant differences between the groups.

Concerning this clone: Which antigen it targets is not known. The missing CDR3 end, 3 residues past where the read stops, is filled in from the germline J gene.

The CDR3 contains 12 residues, cysteine and phenylalanine counted. Of the CDR3's DNA, 27 bases were read; they are in frame from base 1. The germline V gene (reference sequence) supplies CDR1 SGHNT and CDR2 YYREEE. Broader findings and caveats from the paper: Random forest classifiers that combined richness and V gene abundances separated cases from controls with an estimated AUC of about 0.8. T-cell numbers per sample were unknown, so richness differences could reflect varying T-cell content rather than repertoire biology. Lower TRBV6-7 relative abundance was observed in cases than in controls (roughly 0.12% versus 0.15%; Bonferroni P = 0.0008). Across sequencing depths, CIN3+ cases showed significantly higher TCR repertoire richness than controls, but evenness did not differ between the groups. Because of the cross-sectional design, the study could not determine whether the associations came before infection or resulted from infection, and neither effector/memory subsets nor HPV-specific T cells were isolated.

Every participant had a single incident cervical HPV16 infection, and women with prevalent HPV16 infections were excluded. Cervical HPV DNA was detected by MY09/MY11 PCR and genotyped by dot-blot hybridization. Fifteen mL of heparinized blood were centrifuged, and the buffy coat was split into aliquots, frozen at -30 degrees C, and then kept at -80 degrees C. QIAGEN kits were used to extract genomic DNA from buffy coat specimens. Using the immunoSEQ assay, multiplex PCR amplified TCR beta CDR3 regions from an average of approximately 1,100 ng of genomic DNA per sample. Primer bias was corrected in the assay by using a complete synthetic TCR repertoire to establish an amplification baseline. Amplicons were sequenced on the Illumina platform. The study's processing was this. Error correction of the sequences involved clustering with frequency ratios plus a modified nearest-neighbor algorithm, after which the sequences were analyzed in the immunoSEQ Analyzer using IMGT gene definitions. At each rarefaction depth, TCR richness and evenness were averaged across 20 rarefaction repeats, and samples with fewer sequences than that depth were excluded. Wilcoxon rank sum tests with FDR correction were used to compare V, D and J gene relative abundances between the groups. Blinded duplicates gave an intraclass correlation of approximately 96% for TCR richness and an average of roughly 76% across roughly 69 gene segments. The table comes from immuneACCESS by way of TCRdb, which keeps in-frame sequences with V and J called. Part of the clones is missing from these tables; in studies checked, under half for an unresolved V gene and the rest for unknown reasons. Clonal size and the V and J genes are those of that table, whereas D and trimming came from the DNA. The table held for this sample gives tens of thousands of clones. 6.5% to 8.5% of the sample is held by the ten biggest clonotypes.

The sequencing input was blood buffy coat. The V and J genes are TRBV5-4 and TRBJ2-3; TRBD2 matches 8 bases in the middle. This clonotype originated in a woman aged 18-70 years with a cervical HPV16 infection that either progressed to CIN3+ or cleared (not recorded which). Incomplete CDR3 DNA: TGTGCCAGCAGCTTGGATAGCGGGGCG. It codes for CASSLDSGA. The full CDR3 sequence reads CASSLDSGAQYF.